Listed below are T cell receptor beta chains from one sample, sequenced in a study of cytomegalovirus exposure and HLA in healthy donors. Clones were read by immunoSEQ multiplex PCR, and TCRdb kept only the in-frame ones, dropping some. The sample lists 130,000 or so clones; more than 75% were seen once. Specimen: PBMCs. These receptors originate from a woman in her twenties or thirties in good health and CMV-seronegative. CDR3s include the opening cysteine and the closing phenylalanine or tryptophan. Fields, in order: D gene, J gene, V gene, CDR3 protein. The D gene is left open where the match is weak.

-	TRBJ2-2	TRBV7-6	CASSLAWSGSEELFF
-	TRBJ2-2	TRBV19	CASRVQGLGGELFF
-	TRBJ1-1	TRBV19	CASSIGTGPNTEAFF
-	TRBJ2-3	TRBV23-1	CASNPDGPGADTQYF
TRBD1	TRBJ2-3	TRBV5-4	CASRRKNRGPGDTQYF
TRBD2	TRBJ2-5	TRBV2	CASSAGTSGGRGETQYF
TRBD1	TRBJ1-5	TRBV30	CAWSPGQWNQPQHF
-	TRBJ1-4	TRBV9	CASSVEGRGFGEKLFF
TRBD2	TRBJ2-3	TRBV30	CAWRLAGGSQYF
TRBD1	TRBJ2-5	TRBV19	CASSIVRLDRGETQYF
-	TRBJ2-1	TRBV7-9	CASILGGDIQFF
TRBD1	TRBJ1-1	TRBV5-4	CASSPGQMNTEAFF
-	TRBJ1-3	TRBV7-9	CASSLAGGSGNTIYF
-	TRBJ1-6	TRBV11-3	CASSPTVTSPLHF